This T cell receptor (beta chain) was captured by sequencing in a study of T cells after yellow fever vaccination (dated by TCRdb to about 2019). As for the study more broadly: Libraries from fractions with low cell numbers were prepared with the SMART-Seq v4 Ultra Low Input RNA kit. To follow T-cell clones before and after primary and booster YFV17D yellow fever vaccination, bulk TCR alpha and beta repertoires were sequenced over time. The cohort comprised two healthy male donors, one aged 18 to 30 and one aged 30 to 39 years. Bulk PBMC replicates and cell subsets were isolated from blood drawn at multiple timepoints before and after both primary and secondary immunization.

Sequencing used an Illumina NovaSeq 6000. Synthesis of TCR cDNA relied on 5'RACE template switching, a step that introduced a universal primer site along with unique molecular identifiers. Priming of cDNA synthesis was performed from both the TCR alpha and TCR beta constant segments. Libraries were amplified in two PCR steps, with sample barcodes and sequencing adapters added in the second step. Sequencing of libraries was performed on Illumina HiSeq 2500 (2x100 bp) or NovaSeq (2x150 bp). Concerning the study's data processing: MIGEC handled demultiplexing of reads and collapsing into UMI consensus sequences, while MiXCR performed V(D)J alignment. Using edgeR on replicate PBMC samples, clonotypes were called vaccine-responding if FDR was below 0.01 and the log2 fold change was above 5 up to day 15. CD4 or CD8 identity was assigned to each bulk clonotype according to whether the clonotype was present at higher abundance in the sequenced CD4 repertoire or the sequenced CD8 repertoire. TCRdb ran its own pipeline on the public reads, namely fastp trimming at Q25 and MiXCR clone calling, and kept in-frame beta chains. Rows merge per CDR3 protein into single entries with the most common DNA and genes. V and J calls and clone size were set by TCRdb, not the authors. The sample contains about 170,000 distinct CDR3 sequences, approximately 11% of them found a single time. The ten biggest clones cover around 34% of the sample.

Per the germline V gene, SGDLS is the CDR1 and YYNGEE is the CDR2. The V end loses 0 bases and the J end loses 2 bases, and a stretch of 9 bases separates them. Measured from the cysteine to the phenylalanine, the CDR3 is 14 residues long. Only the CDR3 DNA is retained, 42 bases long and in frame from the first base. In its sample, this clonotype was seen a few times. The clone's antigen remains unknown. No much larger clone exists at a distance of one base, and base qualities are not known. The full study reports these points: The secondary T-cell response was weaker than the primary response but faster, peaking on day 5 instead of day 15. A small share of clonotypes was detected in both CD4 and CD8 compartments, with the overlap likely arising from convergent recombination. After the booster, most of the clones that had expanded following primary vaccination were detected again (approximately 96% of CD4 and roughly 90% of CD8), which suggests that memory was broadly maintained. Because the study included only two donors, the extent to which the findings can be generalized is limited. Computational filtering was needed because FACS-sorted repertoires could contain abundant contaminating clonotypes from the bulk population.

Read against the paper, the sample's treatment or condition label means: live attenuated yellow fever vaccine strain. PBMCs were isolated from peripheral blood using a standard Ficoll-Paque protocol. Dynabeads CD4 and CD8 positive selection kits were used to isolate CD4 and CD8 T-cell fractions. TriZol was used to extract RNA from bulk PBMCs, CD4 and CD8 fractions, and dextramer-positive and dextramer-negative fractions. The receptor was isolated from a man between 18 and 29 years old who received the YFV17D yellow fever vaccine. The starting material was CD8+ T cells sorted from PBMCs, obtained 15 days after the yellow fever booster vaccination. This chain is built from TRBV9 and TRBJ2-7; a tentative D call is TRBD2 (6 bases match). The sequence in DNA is TGTGCCAGCAGCGTAGTAGCGGACCCCTACGAGCAGTACTTC. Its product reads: CASSVVADPYEQYF.